This T cell receptor beta chain originates from a study of tumor-infiltrating lymphocytes in primary liver carcinoma. Study as a whole: Staging of the tumors gave T1-T3 N0M0, with widths of about 4 to 10 cm.

Investigators took RNA and DNA out together from roughly 20-30 mg of unsorted bulk tissue. Samples were taken from five separate regions (per tumor). There were over 85% viable tumor cells in every single sample of tumor. Germline loops: CDR1 SGDLS, CDR2 YYNGEE. The CDR3 covers 15 residues. Priming with a constant-region primer yielded TCR beta cDNA from roughly 0.45 ug total RNA. Amplification in three nested multiplex PCR rounds with slightly modified ARM-PCR gave rise to TCR beta libraries. Each of the first two PCR rounds ran approximately 9 cycles with TRBV1-TRBV30 forward and C-beta reverse primers. A single record per CDR3 protein comes from TCRdb applying MiXCR to the multiplex PCR reads. The repertoire holds some 110,000 distinct CDR3 sequences, with roughly four fifths as singletons. Concerning this clonotype itself: Germline and junction disagree at one end, which may indicate a read error.

Sequencing was done on a sample of liver tumor tissue from sampling region 3. Stated subset: tumor region T3, left-lateral pole. The gene calls are TRBV9 and TRBJ2-1, with D perhaps matching TRBD1 (5 bases). The receptor was derived from a man aged 40-49 years with primary liver carcinoma and hepatitis B virus infection. The CDR3 reads CTSSADNEFANEQFF. The CDR3 coding sequence is TGTACCAGCAGCGCGGACAACGAGTTCGCTAATGAGCAGTTCTTC. Looking up the rest from reference TRBV9 and TRBJ2-1 gives the full variable domain: DSGVTQTPKHLITATGQRVTLRCSPRSGDLSVYWYQQSLDQGLQFLIQYYNGEERAKGNILERFSAQQFPDLHSELNLSSLELGDSALYFCTSSADNEFANEQFFGPGTRLTVL.